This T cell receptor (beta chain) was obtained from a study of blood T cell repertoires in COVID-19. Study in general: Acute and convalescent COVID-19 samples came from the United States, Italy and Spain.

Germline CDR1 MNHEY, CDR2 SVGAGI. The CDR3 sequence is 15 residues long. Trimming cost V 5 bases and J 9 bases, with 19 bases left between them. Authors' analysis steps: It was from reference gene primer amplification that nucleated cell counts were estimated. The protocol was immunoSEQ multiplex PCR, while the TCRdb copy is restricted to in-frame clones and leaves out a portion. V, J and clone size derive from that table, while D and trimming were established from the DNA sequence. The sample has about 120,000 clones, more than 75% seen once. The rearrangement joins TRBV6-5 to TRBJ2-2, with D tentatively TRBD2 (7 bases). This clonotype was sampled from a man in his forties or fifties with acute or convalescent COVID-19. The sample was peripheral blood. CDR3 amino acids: CASSLTLWGGWELFF. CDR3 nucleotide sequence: TGTGCCAGCAGTCTCACCTTGTGGGGGGGCTGGGAGCTGTTTTTT.